Shown below are 30 T cell receptor beta chains from a single sample sequenced in a study of T cell responses to AZD1222 COVID-19 vaccine. Assay used: immunoSEQ multiplex PCR; TCRdb lists only in-frame clones, some missing. The table records about 120,000 clones, 70% to 90% of them present only once. The sample in question was peripheral blood, obtained on day 0 of AZD1222 vaccination. All receptors come from an adult in good health.

This chain joins TRBV24-1 and TRBJ2-7; TRBD2 aligns across 13 bases. From germline, CDR1 is KGHDR and CDR2 SFDVKD. The CDR3 loop spans 17 amino acids. J lost 5 bases, V lost 3 bases, and 9 bases had no gene match. CDR3 nucleotides: TGTGCCACCAGTGATCCACGGACTAGCGGGAGATTCGACGAGCAGTACTTC. It translates to CATSDPRTSGRFDEQYF.

J is TRBJ2-5 and V is TRBV4-2; TRBD2 aligns across 15 bases. Per the germline V gene, CDR1 is LGHNA and CDR2 is YNFKEQ. The CDR3 sequence is 19 residues long. The J segment lost 2 bases and the V segment lost 4 bases, leaving 11 bases of the junction unmatched. The CDR3 region has the DNA TGTGCCAGCAGCCCGACAAGGACTAGCGGGAGGGATAGTCAAGAGACCCAGTACTTC. Translating it yields CASSPTRTSGRDSQETQYF.

Concerning this clone: The junction shows a germline mismatch at one end, possibly a read error. The V and J genes are TRBV6-6 and TRBJ2-1; the D is unclear. Germline loops: CDR1 MNHNY, CDR2 SVGAGI (reference sequence). The CDR3 totals 15 residues. The CDR3, as DNA: TGTGCCAGCAGTTCCCCCGGAGCAGGCTACGATGAGCAGTTCTTC. Its protein product is CASSSPGAGYDEQFF.

V gene TRBV5-1 combines with J gene TRBJ2-1; 8 nucleotides align to TRBD2. The germline V gene encodes CDR1 SGHRS and CDR2 YFSETQ. V dropped 4 bases and J dropped 3; count of bases not matched to a gene: 15. The CDR3 contains 18 residues. Here the CDR3 reads CASSEGLAGVRIYNEQFF. In DNA, the CDR3 is TGCGCCAGCAGCGAGGGGCTAGCGGGTGTCCGGATCTACAATGAGCAGTTCTTC.

This chain links TRBV30 with TRBJ1-2; no firm D call. The CDR3 spans 12 residues. The germline gives CDR1 GTSNPN, CDR2 SVGIG (reference sequence). Trimming removed 2 bases from V and 7 bases from J, with 11 bases in between. The CDR3 DNA sequence: TGTGCCTGGAGTTTGAGGGTCCCTGGCTACACCTTC. It codes for CAWSLRVPGYTF.

V gene TRBV5-1 combines with J gene TRBJ1-6; no firm D call. This CDR3 is built from 15 residues. CDR1 and CDR2 (germline): SGHRS, YFSETQ. V was pared by 0 bases and J by 2 bases, with 6 bases between. Here the CDR3 reads CASSLAGAYNSPLHF. Written as DNA, the CDR3 is TGCGCCAGCAGCTTGGCCGGAGCCTATAATTCACCCCTCCACTTT.

The rearrangement joins TRBV28 to TRBJ2-5, with 7 nucleotides matching TRBD2. In germline, CDR1 is MDHEN, CDR2 SYDVKM. The CDR3 is made up of 15 amino acids. With V trimmed by 7 bases and J by 6 bases, 14 bases remained unmatched. The DNA of the CDR3 is TGTGCCAGCACATCCGGCGGGAGAATGATGCAGACCCAGTACTTC. It specifies CASTSGGRMMQTQYF.

This clone was detected once. This sequence joins TRBV2 and TRBJ1-1; 7 bases match TRBD1. V trimming: 7 bases; J trimming: 9 bases; junction bases outside the gene matches: 11. Germline lookup yields CDR1 SNHLY and CDR2 FYNNEI. This CDR3 contains 13 residues. The DNA of the CDR3 is TGTGCCAGCACTGACCCCCTGACAGGGCAAGCTTTCTTT. Translation gives CASTDPLTGQAFF.

The rearrangement uses TRBV11-1 and TRBJ1-4; D gene unclear. Looked up from germline, CDR1 is SGHAT and CDR2 is FQDESV (reference sequence). This CDR3 is 13 amino acids long. Between the trimmed V and J ends, which lost 6 bases and 6 bases, there was a span of 11 bases. CDR3 nucleotides: TGTGCCAGCAGTCTGTCCCTGGATGAAAAACTGTTTTTT. It translates to CASSLSLDEKLFF.

This chain links TRBV28 with TRBJ1-2, with TRBD1 as a possible D gene (6 bases). The V gene's germline CDR1 is MDHEN and CDR2 SYDVKM. Trimming removed 5 bases at V and 3 bases at J, with 16 bases between. The CDR3 spans 15 residues. CDR3 DNA: TGTGCCAGCAGTGGGCCCTCTGGACAGTACTATGGCTACACCTTC. Protein: CASSGPSGQYYGYTF.

The chain combines TRBV27 with TRBJ1-2; 10 nucleotides align to TRBD1. CDR1 MNHEY and CDR2 SMNVEV come from the germline V gene (reference sequence). CDR3 length: 15 residues. V trimming: 4 bases; J trimming: 2 bases; junction bases outside the gene matches: 4. CDR3 sequence (DNA): TGTGCCAGCAGTTCTGGGACAGGGGTCAACTATGGCTACACCTTC. As protein: CASSSGTGVNYGYTF.

This sequence joins TRBV29-1 and TRBJ2-3, with a possible D match to TRBD2 (6 bases). CDR3 length equals 13 residues. Germline assignment: CDR1 SQVTM and CDR2 ANQGSEA. The ends were cut back, 2 bases at V and 5 bases at J, with 11 bases in the middle. The CDR3: CSVERQGGDTQYF. The CDR3 DNA sequence: TGCAGCGTTGAAAGGCAGGGAGGAGATACGCAGTATTTT.

As regards this clone: The same CDR3 arises from other DNA sequences in this sample as well. The V gene is TRBV7-3, the J gene TRBJ1-1, with D uncertain. Germline loops: CDR1 SGHTA, CDR2 FQGTGA. V was cut by 5 bases and J by 1 base, with 11 bases left in between. The CDR3 is 14 residues long. The CDR3 protein is CASSLGGRNTEAFF. CDR3 DNA sequence: TGTGCCAGCAGCCTAGGAGGCAGGAACACTGAAGCTTTCTTT.

This chain's CDR3 is CASSSQPRTSGSGETQYF. The DNA for the CDR3 is TGTGCCAGCAGTTCCCAACCCCGGACTAGCGGGAGTGGGGAGACCCAGTACTTC. This rearrangement joins TRBV27 to TRBJ2-5; 13 bases are shared with TRBD2. CDR1 and CDR2 (germline): MNHEY, SMNVEV (reference sequence). With V trimmed by 4 bases and J by 5 bases, 13 bases remained unmatched. This CDR3 has 18 residues.

This rearrangement joins TRBV30 to TRBJ1-4, with D unresolved. V lost 1 base and J lost 7, with 10 bases in between. The CDR3 totals 13 residues. The germline V gene has CDR1 GTSNPN and CDR2 SVGIG (reference sequence). In nucleotides, the CDR3 is TGTGCCTGGAGTGGTGGATGGGCTGAAAAACTGTTTTTT. It yields the protein CAWSGGWAEKLFF.

The rearrangement uses TRBV6-5 and TRBJ2-1; possible D gene TRBD2, 6 bases. This CDR3 region has 15 residues. The germline V gene has CDR1 MNHEY and CDR2 SVGAGI. V was cut by 7 bases and J by 2 bases, with 15 bases left in between. The CDR3 nucleotides read TGTGCCAGCATTTCCGGGAGTAAGCCCTACAATGAGCAGTTCTTC. It encodes CASISGSKPYNEQFF.

The chain is built from TRBV10-3 and TRBJ2-7, with D perhaps TRBD1 (5 bases). Trimming removed 7 bases from V and 6 bases from J, with 16 bases in between. This CDR3 has 13 residues. The V gene's germline CDR1 is ENHRY and CDR2 SYGVKD. The CDR3 loop reads CAITPTQGGEQYF. The CDR3, as DNA: TGTGCCATCACCCCCACGCAGGGTGGCGAGCAGTACTTC.

The CDR3 DNA reads as TGCGCCAGCAGCCAAGGATTGGGGAACACTGAAGCTTTCTTT. Translated: CASSQGLGNTEAFF. This chain joins TRBV4-1 and TRBJ1-1; D is undetermined. CDR1 MGHRA and CDR2 YSYEKL come from the germline V gene. V was trimmed by 1 base and J by 1 base, leaving 7 bases between them. The CDR3 runs to 14 residues.

The V call is TRBV14, the J call TRBJ2-7; D is unclear. Germline V gene data show CDR1 as SGHDN and CDR2 as FVKESK. This CDR3 comprises 13 residues. V gave up 0 bases and J gave up 2 bases, with 5 bases separating them. The CDR3 is CASSQENAYEQYF. The CDR3 DNA reads TGTGCCAGCAGCCAAGAAAATGCCTACGAGCAGTACTTC.

The V call is TRBV9, the J call TRBJ1-4; D ambiguous. This CDR3 is built from 17 residues. With 0 bases removed from V and 7 bases from J, the gap between germline ends came to 19 bases. Germline CDR1 reads SGDLS; CDR2 reads YYNGEE. CDR3 region: CASSVGGRQNWGEKLFF. In nucleotides, the CDR3 is TGTGCCAGCAGCGTAGGAGGCAGGCAAAACTGGGGTGAAAAACTGTTTTTT.

V is TRBV7-8 and J is TRBJ2-7; TRBD1 might be the D (6 bases). This CDR3 has 15 amino acids. The V gene's germline CDR1 is SGHVS and CDR2 FQNEAQ. V was shortened by 5 bases and J by 2 bases, with 16 bases between the two germline ends. The DNA of the CDR3 is TGTGCCAGCAGCCCAACTACAGGGATACCCTACGAGCAGTACTTC. Its translation: CASSPTTGIPYEQYF.

The chain combines TRBV24-1 with TRBJ2-1, with 7 bases aligning to TRBD1. Germline V gene data show CDR1 as KGHDR and CDR2 as SFDVKD. There are 18 residues in the CDR3. After removal of 5 bases from V and 9 bases from J, the junction contained 21 bases not matched to a gene. The CDR3: CATSGIGGQEAPIGEQFF. The CDR3 DNA follows: TGTGCCACCAGTGGTATAGGTGGACAGGAGGCCCCCATCGGTGAGCAGTTCTTC.

The rearrangement uses TRBV28 and TRBJ2-7, with D perhaps being TRBD1 or TRBD2 (6 bases each). The ends were cut back, 7 bases at V and 1 base at J, with 35 bases in the middle. Germline assignment: CDR1 MDHEN and CDR2 SYDVKM. The CDR3 runs 21 residues. This CDR3 reads CASTPTAGAGGKTGSSYEQYF. CDR3 nucleotide sequence: TGTGCCAGCACACCGACAGCTGGTGCGGGCGGGAAAACAGGGTCTTCCTACGAGCAGTACTTC. Using reference TRBV28 and TRBJ2-7 for the parts outside the CDR3, the full variable domain is DVKVTQSSRYLVKRTGEKVFLECVQDMDHENMFWYRQDPGLGLRLIYFSYDVKMKEKGDIPEGYSVSREKKERFSLILESASTNQTSMYLCASTPTAGAGGKTGSSYEQYFGPGTRLTVT.

V gene TRBV3-1 (or the pseudogene TRBV3-2) combines with J gene TRBJ2-1; TRBD1 aligns across 9 bases. CDR1 is LGHDT, CDR2 YNNKEL, per germline (reference sequence). CDR3 length: 14 residues. V trimming: 7 bases; J trimming: 8 bases; junction bases outside the gene matches: 9. The CDR3 sequence is CASTRQGVEDEQFF. The CDR3 coding sequence is TGTGCCAGCACCCGACAGGGGGTTGAGGATGAGCAGTTCTTC.

Only one count was recorded for this clone. The chain combines TRBV10-3 with TRBJ2-3, with D possibly matching TRBD1 (6 bases). CDR1 is ENHRY, CDR2 SYGVKD, per germline. Trimming removed 7 bases at V and 2 bases at J, with 10 bases between. This CDR3 region has 13 residues. The CDR3 sequence is CAIKPGVTDTQYF. The CDR3 region has the DNA TGTGCCATCAAACCAGGGGTCACAGATACGCAGTATTTT.

CDR3 protein: CASSLEQSYEQYF. The CDR3 nucleotides are TGCGCCAGCAGCTTGGAACAGTCCTACGAGCAGTACTTC. V is TRBV5-1 and J is TRBJ2-7; D gene uncertain. V shed 0 bases and J shed 1 base, with 5 bases lying between them. Germline CDR1 and CDR2: SGHRS and YFSETQ. The CDR3 runs 13 residues. The variable domain in full, completed from reference TRBV5-1 and TRBJ2-7, reads KAGVTQTPRYLIKTRGQQVTLSCSPISGHRSVSWYQQTPGQGLQFLFEYFSETQRNKGNFPGRFSGRQFSNSRSEMNVSTLELGDSALYLCASSLEQSYEQYFGPGTRLTVT.

The V call is TRBV11-2, the J call TRBJ2-3, with 9 bases aligning to TRBD2. This CDR3 contains 15 residues. The J segment lost 5 bases and the V segment lost 3 bases, leaving 6 bases of the junction unmatched. Germline CDR1 and CDR2: SGHAT and FQNNGV. Here the CDR3 reads CASSLAGGRGDTQYF. The DNA for the CDR3 is TGTGCCAGCAGCTTGGCGGGGGGGCGGGGAGATACGCAGTATTTT.

V and J are TRBV24-1 and TRBJ1-5, with D possibly matching TRBD1 (6 bases). This CDR3 comprises 15 residues. V shed 3 bases and J shed 5 bases, with 13 bases lying between them. Looked up from germline, CDR1 is KGHDR and CDR2 is SFDVKD. CDR3 amino acids: CATSDPGEGYQPQHF. The CDR3 coding sequence is TGTGCCACCAGTGATCCAGGGGAAGGATATCAGCCCCAGCATTTT.

This sequence joins TRBV5-4 and TRBJ1-4; 9 nucleotides match TRBD1. The germline V gene encodes CDR1 SGHNT and CDR2 YYREEE (reference sequence). The CDR3 is 15 residues long. V shed 1 base and J 8 bases; nucleotides not matched to a gene: 6. CDR3 loop: CASSLTGGAKEKLFF. The CDR3 DNA reads TGTGCCAGCAGCTTGACAGGGGGCGCGAAAGAAAAACTGTTTTTT.

V is TRBV2 and J is TRBJ1-1; unclear D gene. V was clipped by 6 bases and J by 3 bases, with 17 bases between them. The CDR3 has 15 residues. In germline, CDR1 is SNHLY, CDR2 FYNNEI. Here the CDR3 reads CASRGQLNKDTEAFF. Written as DNA, the CDR3 is TGTGCCAGCAGGGGCCAGCTCAACAAGGACACTGAAGCTTTCTTT.